These 18 T cell receptor beta chains came from one sample sequenced in a study of radiotherapy plus CTLA-4 blockade in lung cancer. TCRdb's copy holds only in-frame clones and misses some; the assay was immunoSEQ multiplex PCR. Seen here are tens of thousands of clones, roughly 83% observed once, and the top ten hold about 8.5%. The specimen was peripheral blood, collected from a patient treated with radiotherapy plus ipilimumab. The receptors shown here come from a human donor with non-small cell lung cancer who had a complete response to radiotherapy plus ipilimumab.

The rearrangement uses TRBV7-6 and TRBJ2-2; 7 bases match TRBD1. Germline V lookup: CDR1 SGHVS, CDR2 FNYEAQ. Trimming removed 1 base from V and 3 bases from J; junction bases left unmatched: 2. The CDR3 contains 15 residues. The CDR3 bases are TGTGCCAGCAGCTTAGGGCAGGGGGACACCGGGGAGCTGTTTTTT. Its translation is CASSLGQGDTGELFF.

V usage is TRBV10-3 and J usage is TRBJ1-3; D is undetermined. The germline V gene has CDR1 ENHRY and CDR2 SYGVKD. Between the trimmed V and J ends, which lost 4 bases and 6 bases, there was a span of 7 bases. The CDR3 runs 12 residues. The CDR3 DNA is TGTGCCATCAGTGGCGATCCAAACACCATATATTTT. It yields the protein CAISGDPNTIYF.

The rearrangement links TRBV7-8 to TRBJ2-2, with 8 bases identical to TRBD2. J was trimmed by 1 base and V by 3 bases; bases with no gene match: 4. Germline CDR1 and CDR2: SGHVS and FQNEAQ. The CDR3 length is 16 residues. The CDR3 nucleotides read TGTGCCAGCAGCTTGAGGACTAGCAAGAACACCGGGGAGCTGTTTTTT. This gives the protein CASSLRTSKNTGELFF.

This sequence joins TRBV27 and TRBJ2-7, with a possible D match to TRBD1 (6 bases). This CDR3 is built from 15 residues. Germline V CDR1 and CDR2: MNHEY, SMNVEV (reference sequence). Trimming shortened V by 5 bases and J by 4 bases, and 18 bases separated the two germline ends. The CDR3 DNA reads as TGTGCCAGCAGTCGCCTCTTTGGCCAGGGGTACGAGCAGTACTTC. Encoded protein: CASSRLFGQGYEQYF.

J is TRBJ1-6 and V is TRBV7-9, with 11 positions matching TRBD1. Trimming cost V 5 bases and J 5 bases; bases outside gene matches: 8. The germline gives CDR1 SEHNR, CDR2 FQNEAQ (reference sequence). CDR3 length: 17 residues. The DNA of the CDR3 is TGTGCCAGCAGCCCTTCGGACAGGGGGCCGGATAATTCACCCCTCCACTTT. This codes for CASSPSDRGPDNSPLHF.

This clone was seen at least ten times. Compared with germline, one end of the junction differs, possibly owing to a read error. This sequence joins TRBV7-7 and TRBJ2-5; D remains unclear. In germline, CDR1 is SSHAT, CDR2 FNYEAQ (reference sequence). The CDR3 extends over 13 amino acids. The CDR3 spells CASSLGPEETQYF. CDR3 nucleotide sequence: TGTGCTAGCAGCTTAGGCCCTGAGGAGACCCAGTACTTC.

This chain uses TRBV19 with TRBJ2-7; D possibly corresponds to TRBD1 (6 bases). Trimming shortened V by 4 bases and J by 5 bases, and 15 bases separated the two germline ends. CDR1 LNHDA and CDR2 SQIVND come from the germline V gene (reference sequence). The CDR3 has 14 residues. The CDR3: CASSKRQDNDEQYF. DNA of the CDR3: TGTGCCAGTAGTAAGCGACAGGATAACGACGAGCAGTACTTC.

This chain connects TRBV30 to TRBJ1-3; 8 nucleotides line up with TRBD1. V was clipped by 5 bases and J by 3 bases; unmatched bases: 9. Germline CDR1 and CDR2: GTSNPN and SVGIG (reference sequence). The CDR3 sequence is 15 residues long. The chain's CDR3 is CAWSAGTGVGNTIYF. The CDR3 DNA follows: TGTGCCTGGTCCGCCGGGACAGGAGTTGGAAACACCATATATTTT.

V and J are TRBV19 and TRBJ1-2, with D possibly matching TRBD1 (6 bases). CDR1 is LNHDA and CDR2 is SQIVND in the germline V gene (reference sequence). The CDR3 covers 16 residues. The ends were cut back, 1 base at V and 4 bases at J, with 16 bases in the middle. The CDR3 loop is CASSIGDTAPIYGYTF. CDR3 bases: TGTGCCAGTAGTATAGGGGACACCGCTCCGATCTATGGCTACACCTTC. The full variable domain, in which reference TRBV19 and TRBJ1-2 provide the parts outside the CDR3, is DGGITQSPKYLFRKEGQNVTLSCEQNLNHDAMYWYRQDPGQGLRLIYYSQIVNDFQKGDIAEGYSVSREKKESFPLTVTSAQKNPTAFYLCASSIGDTAPIYGYTFGSGTRLTVV.

This rearrangement joins TRBV7-2 to TRBJ1-1; TRBD1 matches 8 bases. V was pared by 2 bases and J by 6 bases, with 8 bases of the junction left unmatched. Per the germline V gene, CDR1 is SGHTA and CDR2 is FQGNSA. The CDR3 spans 15 residues. The CDR3 coding sequence is TGTGCCAGCAGCTTAATTCGGACAGGGTCGGCTGAAGCTTTCTTT. Its translation: CASSLIRTGSAEAFF.

V gene TRBV29-1 combines with J gene TRBJ2-7; TRBD2 matches 8 bases. Unmatched junction bases numbered 11, after V lost 2 bases and J lost 2 bases. The CDR3 length is 16 residues. The germline CDR1 and CDR2 sequences are SQVTM and ANQGSEA. The CDR3 coding sequence is TGCAGCGTTGAAAGCGGGAGTAGCGGTACAACCTACGAGCAGTACTTC. This codes for CSVESGSSGTTYEQYF.

The chain couples TRBV7-2 to TRBJ1-1; a weak D match, TRBD1 (6 bases). There are 13 residues in the CDR3. From germline, CDR1 is SGHTA and CDR2 FQGNSA. V was pared by 9 bases and J by 7 bases, with 18 bases between. The CDR3 bases are TGTGCCAGTAACAGGGAGAACCTGTATGAAGCTTTCTTT. It yields the protein CASNRENLYEAFF.

This sequence joins TRBV13 and TRBJ2-1, with a possible D match to TRBD2 (5 bases). Germline V gene sequence: CDR1 PRHDT, CDR2 FYEKMQ (reference sequence). The CDR3 covers 13 residues. The germline V and J ends were trimmed by 5 bases and 4 bases, with 9 bases remaining between them. The CDR3 DNA reads TGTGCCAGCAGCCGGACTGGATACAATGAGCAGTTCTTC. Its translation: CASSRTGYNEQFF.

J is TRBJ1-1 and V is TRBV2; D unresolved. Germline values: CDR1 SNHLY, CDR2 FYNNEI. This CDR3 spans 13 amino acids. Trimming took 6 bases from V and 4 from J, leaving 12 bases between them. CDR3 sequence (DNA): TGTGCCAGCAGGGAATCATCGGGCACTGAAGCTTTCTTT. Amino acid sequence: CASRESSGTEAFF.

The chain is built from TRBV6-6 and TRBJ1-1, with 10 nucleotides matching TRBD1. The length of the CDR3 is 16 residues. V trimming: 0 bases; J trimming: 4 bases; junction bases outside the gene matches: 5. Germline V gene lookup returns CDR1 MNHNY and CDR2 SVGAGI (reference sequence). CDR3 in DNA: TGTGCCAGCAGTTACTCGACAGGGGGCGTCGGCACTGAAGCTTTCTTT. Translating gives CASSYSTGGVGTEAFF.

V gene TRBV19 combines with J gene TRBJ1-5; TRBD1 is a possible D gene (6 bases). Germline V gene data show CDR1 as LNHDA and CDR2 as SQIVND (reference sequence). V shed 6 bases and J shed 6 bases, with 18 bases lying between them. The CDR3 is 15 amino acids. DNA for the CDR3: TGTGCCAGTAGGAGCATCCTGGGGGCCAGTCAGCCCCAGCATTTT. Its protein is CASRSILGASQPQHF.

This chain links TRBV7-9 with TRBJ2-6; 8 nucleotides match TRBD1. Germline lookup yields CDR1 SEHNR and CDR2 FQNEAQ (reference sequence). J was trimmed by 2 bases and V by 4 bases; bases with no gene match: 1. The CDR3 spans 15 residues. DNA of the CDR3: TGTGCCAGCAGCTCGGGACAGGCTGGGGCCAACGTCCTGACTTTC. Translating gives CASSSGQAGANVLTF.

The rearrangement uses TRBV5-4 and TRBJ1-1; 8 bases line up with TRBD1. This CDR3 has 15 amino acids. The V gene end was trimmed by 4 bases and the J gene end by 0 bases; junction bases not matched to a gene: 5. The germline V gene encodes CDR1 SGHNT and CDR2 YYREEE (reference sequence). CDR3: CASSRDRYMNTEAFF. Written as DNA, the CDR3 is TGTGCCAGCAGCCGGGACAGGTACATGAACACTGAAGCTTTCTTT.